This is a list of T cell receptor beta chains from one sample in a study of blood T cell repertoires in COVID-19. Assay used: immunoSEQ multiplex PCR; TCRdb lists only in-frame clones, some missing. This table holds approximately 250,000 clones, over 70% found once. The sequenced sample consisted of PBMCs or T cells enriched from blood (not recorded which). The receptors stem from a woman in her forties who had been exposed to COVID-19. CDR3s include the opening cysteine and the closing phenylalanine or tryptophan. D genes are given only for firm matches. Size is stated for part of the rows, as once, few or many counts, or as a class when the clone is expanded.

CDR3 protein: CASSYSGGDGSPLHF
CDR3 DNA: TGTGCCAGCAGTTACTCGGGGGGGGACGGGTCACCCCTCCACTTT
D gene: -
V gene: TRBV6-5
J gene: TRBJ1-6
CDR3 length: 15
clone size: -

CDR3 protein: CASRATEPQDTIYF
CDR3 DNA: TGTGCCAGCAGAGCGACAGAGCCTCAGGACACCATATATTTT
D gene: -
V gene: TRBV6-5
J gene: TRBJ1-3
CDR3 length: 14
clone size: -

CDR3 protein: CSVAYGTGVSQPQHF
CDR3 DNA: TGCAGCGTTGCCTACGGGACAGGGGTAAGTCAGCCCCAGCATTTT
D gene: TRBD1
V gene: TRBV29-1
J gene: TRBJ1-5
CDR3 length: 15
clone size: -

CDR3 protein: CASSLEGTGVSPLHF
CDR3 DNA: TGTGCCAGCAGCTTAGAAGGGACAGGGGTTTCACCCCTCCACTTT
D gene: TRBD1
V gene: TRBV13
J gene: TRBJ1-6
CDR3 length: 15
clone size: -

CDR3 protein: CASSTRQVDEKLFF
CDR3 DNA: TGTGCCAGTAGTACCCGACAGGTGGATGAAAAACTGTTTTTT
D gene: -
V gene: TRBV19
J gene: TRBJ1-4
CDR3 length: 14
clone size: -

CDR3 protein: CASSLDTNYGYTF
CDR3 DNA: TGCGCCAGCAGCTTGGACACCAACTATGGCTACACCTTC
D gene: -
V gene: TRBV5-1
J gene: TRBJ1-2
CDR3 length: 13
clone size: -

CDR3 protein: CATSETGAGNTIYF
CDR3 DNA: TGTGCCACCAGTGAGACGGGGGCTGGAAACACCATATATTTT
D gene: -
V gene: TRBV24-1
J gene: TRBJ1-3
CDR3 length: 14
clone size: -

CDR3 protein: CASSLTGQGSAEAFF
CDR3 DNA: TGTGCCAGCAGTTTAACTGGACAGGGAAGTGCTGAAGCTTTCTTT
D gene: TRBD1
V gene: TRBV28
J gene: TRBJ1-1
CDR3 length: 15
clone size: -

CDR3 protein: CASSQPPGNEETQYF
CDR3 DNA: TGTGCCAGCAGCCAACCCCCAGGGAACGAAGAGACCCAGTACTTC
D gene: -
V gene: TRBV4-2
J gene: TRBJ2-5
CDR3 length: 15
clone size: -

CDR3 protein: CASSPTGVIYGYTF
CDR3 DNA: TGCGCCAGCAGCCCGACAGGTGTCATCTATGGCTACACCTTC
D gene: -
V gene: TRBV4-3
J gene: TRBJ1-2
CDR3 length: 14
clone size: -

CDR3 protein: CASSLVGSAGNTIYF
CDR3 DNA: TGTGCCAGCAGCTTAGTGGGCTCCGCGGGAAACACCATATATTTT
D gene: -
V gene: TRBV11-2
J gene: TRBJ1-3
CDR3 length: 15
clone size: -

CDR3 protein: CASSAGSSPLHF
CDR3 DNA: TGTGCCAGCAGCGCCGGGAGTTCACCCCTCCACTTT
D gene: -
V gene: TRBV3-1/TRBV3-2
J gene: TRBJ1-6
CDR3 length: 12
clone size: -

CDR3 protein: CASSLAARVENTIYF
CDR3 DNA: TGTGCCAGCAGCTTAGCTGCCAGGGTTGAAAACACCATATATTTT
D gene: -
V gene: TRBV7-9
J gene: TRBJ1-3
CDR3 length: 15
clone size: -

CDR3 protein: CASSQDPGRGYTF
CDR3 DNA: TGTGCCAGCAGCCAAGATCCAGGGCGAGGCTACACCTTC
D gene: -
V gene: TRBV3-1/TRBV3-2
J gene: TRBJ1-2
CDR3 length: 13
clone size: -

CDR3 protein: CASSGRMNTEAFF
CDR3 DNA: TGTGCCAGCAGCGGCAGGATGAACACTGAAGCTTTCTTT
D gene: -
V gene: TRBV7-8
J gene: TRBJ1-1
CDR3 length: 13
clone size: -

CDR3 protein: CATRGTGQYNTGELFF
CDR3 DNA: TGTGCCACCAGGGGAACGGGACAGTATAACACCGGGGAGCTGTTTTTT
D gene: TRBD1
V gene: TRBV15
J gene: TRBJ2-2
CDR3 length: 16
clone size: -

CDR3 protein: CASSRDSTEAFF
CDR3 DNA: TGTGCCAGCAGCCGGGACAGCACTGAAGCTTTCTTT
D gene: TRBD1
V gene: TRBV2
J gene: TRBJ1-1
CDR3 length: 12
clone size: -

CDR3 protein: CASSSPGQGDEQYF
CDR3 DNA: TGTGCCAGCAGCTCACCGGGACAGGGTGACGAGCAGTACTTC
D gene: TRBD1
V gene: TRBV7-9
J gene: TRBJ2-7
CDR3 length: 14
clone size: -

CDR3 protein: CASSPGGLNTEAFF
CDR3 DNA: TGTGCCAGCTCACCGGGGGGATTGAACACTGAAGCTTTCTTT
D gene: -
V gene: TRBV18
J gene: TRBJ1-1
CDR3 length: 14
clone size: -

CDR3 protein: CASSATQGGMSGNTIYF
CDR3 DNA: TGTGCCAGCAGCGCGACCCAGGGGGGAATGTCTGGAAACACCATATATTTT
D gene: TRBD1
V gene: TRBV9
J gene: TRBJ1-3
CDR3 length: 17
clone size: -

CDR3 protein: CSVGLVFNTEAFF
CDR3 DNA: TGCAGCGTTGGGTTAGTTTTTAACACTGAAGCTTTCTTT
D gene: -
V gene: TRBV29-1
J gene: TRBJ1-1
CDR3 length: 13
clone size: -

CDR3 protein: CASSIGGTGGGYTF
CDR3 DNA: TGTGCCAGTAGTATAGGAGGCACGGGAGGTGGCTACACCTTC
D gene: -
V gene: TRBV19
J gene: TRBJ1-2
CDR3 length: 14
clone size: -

CDR3 protein: CASSQKSGRANEQFF
CDR3 DNA: TGTGCCAGCAGCCAGAAAAGTGGCAGGGCCAATGAGCAGTTCTTC
D gene: -
V gene: TRBV3-1/TRBV3-2
J gene: TRBJ2-1
CDR3 length: 15
clone size: once

CDR3 protein: CASSSGGGYTGELFF
CDR3 DNA: TGTGCCAGCAGCTCAGGGGGCGGGTACACCGGGGAGCTGTTTTTT
D gene: TRBD1
V gene: TRBV9
J gene: TRBJ2-2
CDR3 length: 15
clone size: -

CDR3 protein: CASSQENGNSPLHF
CDR3 DNA: TGTGCCAGCAGTCAGGAAAATGGGAATTCACCCCTCCACTTT
D gene: -
V gene: TRBV6-5
J gene: TRBJ1-6
CDR3 length: 14
clone size: many

CDR3 protein: CASSSNNEKLFF
CDR3 DNA: TGTGCCAGCAGCTCTAATAATGAAAAACTGTTTTTT
D gene: -
V gene: TRBV7-9
J gene: TRBJ1-4
CDR3 length: 12
clone size: -

CDR3 protein: CSASRQALSGNTIYF
CDR3 DNA: TGCAGTGCTAGTAGGCAGGCCCTCTCTGGAAACACCATATATTTT
D gene: -
V gene: TRBV20-1
J gene: TRBJ1-3
CDR3 length: 15
clone size: -

CDR3 protein: CASSSPRFTEAFF
CDR3 DNA: TGTGCCAGCTCGTCGCCGCGGTTCACTGAAGCTTTCTTT
D gene: -
V gene: TRBV28
J gene: TRBJ1-1
CDR3 length: 13
clone size: -

CDR3 protein: CASSGLAGYEQYF
CDR3 DNA: TGTGCCAGCAGCGGACTAGCGGGATACGAGCAGTACTTC
D gene: TRBD2
V gene: TRBV6-5
J gene: TRBJ2-7
CDR3 length: 13
clone size: -

CDR3 protein: CASSLTAGRTYEQYF
CDR3 DNA: TGTGCCAGCAGCTTAACTGCAGGGAGGACCTACGAGCAGTACTTC
D gene: -
V gene: TRBV5-4
J gene: TRBJ2-7
CDR3 length: 15
clone size: -

CDR3 protein: CASSRGQLDEAFF
CDR3 DNA: TGTGCCAGCAGCAGAGGACAGTTAGATGAAGCTTTCTTT
D gene: -
V gene: TRBV3-1/TRBV3-2
J gene: TRBJ1-1
CDR3 length: 13
clone size: -

CDR3 protein: CASSDGPIWTGGYGYTF
CDR3 DNA: TGTGCCAGCAGTGACGGTCCTATTTGGACAGGGGGCTATGGCTACACCTTC
D gene: TRBD1
V gene: TRBV2
J gene: TRBJ1-2
CDR3 length: 17
clone size: -

CDR3 protein: CAISARGAPTDTQYF
CDR3 DNA: TGTGCCATCAGTGCTCGGGGGGCACCCACAGATACGCAGTATTTT
D gene: -
V gene: TRBV10-3
J gene: TRBJ2-3
CDR3 length: 15
clone size: -

CDR3 protein: CASSFNRGLNSPLHF
CDR3 DNA: TGTGCCAGCAGCTTTAACAGGGGGCTGAATTCACCCCTCCACTTT
D gene: TRBD1
V gene: TRBV5-6
J gene: TRBJ1-6
CDR3 length: 15
clone size: -

CDR3 protein: CASSYSDREITFF
CDR3 DNA: TGTGCCAGCAGTTACAGCGACAGGGAAATTACTTTCTTT
D gene: TRBD1
V gene: TRBV6-5
J gene: TRBJ1-1
CDR3 length: 13
clone size: -

CDR3 protein: CASSKKSTLSGGNTIYF
CDR3 DNA: TGTGCCAGCAGCAAAAAATCCACCCTATCGGGTGGAAACACCATATATTTT
D gene: -
V gene: TRBV21-1
J gene: TRBJ1-3
CDR3 length: 17
clone size: few

CDR3 protein: CASTMGGLAGAPEQFF
CDR3 DNA: TGTGCCAGCACCATGGGGGGGCTAGCGGGAGCCCCCGAGCAGTTCTTC
D gene: TRBD2
V gene: TRBV11-3
J gene: TRBJ2-1
CDR3 length: 16
clone size: -

CDR3 protein: CATRDSGSVETQYF
CDR3 DNA: TGTGCCACACGGGATAGCGGGAGTGTAGAGACCCAGTACTTC
D gene: TRBD2
V gene: TRBV27
J gene: TRBJ2-5
CDR3 length: 14
clone size: -

CDR3 protein: CASSEGEGWGYTF
CDR3 DNA: TGTGCCAGCAGTGAAGGGGAGGGATGGGGCTACACCTTC
D gene: -
V gene: TRBV2
J gene: TRBJ1-2
CDR3 length: 13
clone size: -

CDR3 protein: CASSPIERAGGRTDTQYF
CDR3 DNA: TGTGCCAGCAGCCCCATCGAGCGAGCGGGAGGGCGGACAGATACGCAGTATTTT
D gene: TRBD2
V gene: TRBV7-6
J gene: TRBJ2-3
CDR3 length: 18
clone size: -

CDR3 protein: CSVSRDTTDTQYF
CDR3 DNA: TGCAGCGTTAGCCGGGACACCACAGATACGCAGTATTTT
D gene: -
V gene: TRBV29-1
J gene: TRBJ2-3
CDR3 length: 13
clone size: -

CDR3 protein: CAWNQGARSVNTEAFF
CDR3 DNA: TGTGCCTGGAACCAGGGGGCCAGGTCGGTGAACACTGAAGCTTTCTTT
D gene: TRBD1
V gene: TRBV30
J gene: TRBJ1-1
CDR3 length: 16
clone size: -

CDR3 protein: CASSEGTGGYGYTF
CDR3 DNA: TGTGCCAGCAGTGAAGGGACAGGGGGCTATGGCTACACCTTC
D gene: TRBD1
V gene: TRBV6-1
J gene: TRBJ1-2
CDR3 length: 14
clone size: few

CDR3 protein: CASGIQGPGNTIYF
CDR3 DNA: TGTGCCAGCGGGATTCAGGGGCCTGGAAACACCATATATTTT
D gene: -
V gene: TRBV3-1/TRBV3-2
J gene: TRBJ1-3
CDR3 length: 14
clone size: -

CDR3 protein: CASSYSRGSSYNEQFF
CDR3 DNA: TGTGCCAGCAGTTACTCCAGGGGGAGCTCCTACAATGAGCAGTTCTTC
D gene: TRBD1
V gene: TRBV6-2/TRBV6-3
J gene: TRBJ2-1
CDR3 length: 16
clone size: -

CDR3 protein: CASSLAATGEISYNEQFF
CDR3 DNA: TGTGCCAGCAGCTTAGCGGCTACAGGGGAAATCTCCTACAATGAGCAGTTCTTC
D gene: TRBD1
V gene: TRBV7-6
J gene: TRBJ2-1
CDR3 length: 18
clone size: few

CDR3 protein: CASSSGQGKGGEQYF
CDR3 DNA: TGCGCCAGCAGCTCAGGACAGGGGAAAGGAGGCGAGCAGTACTTC
D gene: TRBD1
V gene: TRBV5-1
J gene: TRBJ2-7
CDR3 length: 15
clone size: -

CDR3 protein: CASSHGPGIYGYTF
CDR3 DNA: TGTGCCAGCAGCCACGGGCCGGGGATCTATGGCTACACCTTC
D gene: -
V gene: TRBV11-2
J gene: TRBJ1-2
CDR3 length: 14
clone size: -

CDR3 protein: CASSPLTQETNTGELFF
CDR3 DNA: TGTGCCAGCTCACCCCTTACTCAGGAAACGAACACCGGGGAGCTGTTTTTT
D gene: -
V gene: TRBV18
J gene: TRBJ2-2
CDR3 length: 17
clone size: -

CDR3 protein: CASSVDGGFFLHF
CDR3 DNA: TGTGCCAGCAGCGTAGATGGGGGCTTTTTTCTCCACTTT
D gene: -
V gene: TRBV7-2
J gene: TRBJ1-6
CDR3 length: 13
clone size: -

CDR3 protein: CASSYWGTGAGNEQYF
CDR3 DNA: TGTGCCAGCAGCTATTGGGGGACAGGGGCGGGAAACGAGCAGTACTTC
D gene: TRBD1
V gene: TRBV27
J gene: TRBJ2-7
CDR3 length: 16
clone size: -

CDR3 protein: CASSLAGSRSGNTIYF
CDR3 DNA: TGTGCCAGCAGCTTAGCTGGGTCGAGGTCTGGAAACACCATATATTTT
D gene: -
V gene: TRBV7-9
J gene: TRBJ1-3
CDR3 length: 16
clone size: -

CDR3 protein: CATQTSSYNEQFF
CDR3 DNA: TGTGCCACCCAGACTAGCTCCTACAATGAGCAGTTCTTC
D gene: -
V gene: TRBV19
J gene: TRBJ2-1
CDR3 length: 13
clone size: -

CDR3 protein: CASSLGQGDGYTF
CDR3 DNA: TGCGCCAGCAGCTTGGGACAGGGGGATGGCTACACCTTC
D gene: TRBD1
V gene: TRBV5-1
J gene: TRBJ1-2
CDR3 length: 13
clone size: -